One T cell receptor beta chain is described in this entry. Its antigen remains undetermined. Nothing much larger sits one base from this clone, and base qualities are not available. This record comes from a study of PD-L1 blockade in urothelial cancer (dated by TCRdb to the late 2010s). Background for the entire study: Every patient began therapy in 2014 and was given atezolizumab 1,200 mg intravenously every 3 weeks. About 85% of the roughly 30 patients were males with bladder-origin urothelial cancer, and 18 of 29 reported a prior smoking history. An ECOG performance status of 0 or 1 was recorded for the patients, and 0 to 3 prior chemotherapy regimens had been received by the patients. Blood samples were analyzed at two time points: 3 weeks after treatment start (second dose) and 6 weeks after treatment start. Blood samples gave median yields of approximately 130,000 T cells and more than 80,000 unique TCRs, along with a median clonality of 0.080. The study was an exploratory multi-omic analysis of somatic, immune and clinical correlates of response to PD-L1 blockade with atezolizumab in urothelial cancer. Pretreatment tumor samples and matched peripheral blood, collected serially before and after atezolizumab treatment, underwent TCR sequencing. Durable clinical benefit was defined as a progression-free survival longer than 6 months, and TCR features were additionally tested against progression-free survival and overall survival. In the same patients, pretreatment tumors underwent whole exome sequencing and RNA sequencing in addition to TCR sequencing. Nine patients achieved durable clinical benefit and roughly 20 did not. Under 30 patients had pretreatment blood TCR-seq, about 25 had at least one posttreatment blood collection, and about 25 had tumor TCR-seq. The full study reports these points: Among patients with durable benefit, tumor-associated TCR clones showed greater expansion in peripheral blood 3 weeks after treatment started (n ≈ 20, p = 0.022). Because the sample size was small (n ≈ 30) and many of the analyses were exploratory, the results are meant to be hypothesis-generating. A pretreatment peripheral blood TCR clonality below the median was linked to improved progression-free and overall survival.

From the cysteine through the phenylalanine, the CDR3 covers 15 amino acids. Of the read, only the CDR3 DNA is kept; its 45 bases are in frame from base 1. V is shortened by 0 bases, J by 5 bases, and the region joining them spans 11 bases. The germline V gene yields SGHTS for CDR1 and YDEGEE for CDR2. The label giving this sample's time point can be read as: pretreatment peripheral blood. A cohort of 25 to 30 patients with locally advanced or metastatic urothelial carcinoma, treated at Memorial Sloan Kettering on a trial protocol, was included. Peripheral blood mononuclear cells were collected pretreatment and during treatment, at between 1 and 8 total time points per patient. The Qiagen DNeasy Blood extraction kit was used to purify genomic DNA from total PBMCs and tumor samples. PBMCs were collected pretreatment and during treatment and were isolated and stored as previously described. Synthetic TCR analog templates were spiked into each PCR so that absolute template abundance could be estimated from read counts. TCRbeta CDR3 regions were amplified from genomic DNA with bias-controlled V and J gene primers using the immunoSEQ assay. Sequencing of rearranged TCRbeta segments was done at approximately 20X coverage. The study's processing was this. Sequencing errors were corrected by clustering, and CDR3s were annotated against IMGT so that V, D and J genes could be assigned. Downstream analyses used only productive TCRbeta rearrangements, leaving out any out-of-frame or stop-codon sequences. To compute clonality, Shannon entropy was normalized by the log of the number of unique productive sequences and then subtracted from one. Fisher's exact test with Benjamini-Hochberg correction, using a cutoff of adjusted p below 0.01, was how clones that differed between time points or between blood and tumor were identified. TCRdb limited this immuneACCESS table to in-frame rearrangements with V and J called. A share of clones is missing; checked studies link under half to unresolved V genes, and the rest is unexplained. Clonal size and the V and J genes are those of that table, whereas D and trimming came from the DNA. This sample lists roughly 38,000 clones; approximately 80% were detected once. 6.8% of the sample goes to the ten largest clones.

The sequenced sample was PBMCs, obtained around atezolizumab (anti-PD-L1) treatment. The rearrangement combines TRBV5-8 with TRBJ2-2; matching of 6 bases hints at TRBD2 as the D gene. This receptor was identified in a man aged 60 to 69 with urothelial cancer. The CDR3 has the sequence CASSLARGWTGELFF. The sequence in DNA is TGTGCCAGCAGCTTGGCTCGGGGGTGGACCGGGGAGCTGTTTTTT.